This TCR beta chain was captured in a study of cytomegalovirus exposure and HLA in healthy donors. Researchers ran the PCR with 60 Vbeta and 13 Jbeta primers. Profiling relied on immunoSEQ multiplex PCR, and the TCRdb table lists in-frame clones only, not all of them. The listing contains roughly 200,000 clones. Study-wide findings and caveats: Some TCR beta chains (roughly 150 of them) were listed as cytomegalovirus-associated. The study assumed roughly uniform donor sequencing depth for presence/absence analyses.

This CDR3 has 14 residues. The ends lost 6 bases at V and 7 bases at J; junction bases unmatched: 5. Germline CDR1 is MDHEN and CDR2 is SYDVKM. About this clone itself: Its antigen is currently unknown.

The clonotype was recovered from a girl aged 2 to 9 in good health and CMV-seropositive. The chain recombines TRBV28 with TRBJ1-4, with TRBD1 matching 10 bases. Sequenced: PBMCs. CDR3: CASRAGTGVEKLFF. The DNA for the CDR3 is TGTGCCAGCAGGGCCGGGACAGGGGTTGAAAAACTGTTTTTT.